The present T cell receptor beta chain was sequenced within a study of Graves' ophthalmopathy and Graves' hyperthyroidism. Study details: If no ophthalmopathy appeared within 18 months of follow-up, hyperthyroidism was termed stable.

CDR3 regions of TCR beta were amplified from RNA transcripts. The authors performed first-round RT-PCR with HTBI primers and then a second-round multiplex PCR. TCRdb called the multiplex PCR reads again in MiXCR, with one record for every CDR3 protein. Of over a million distinct CDR3 sequences listed, roughly 35% are singletons. The length of the CDR3 is 14 residues. The V and J ends lost 2 bases and 5 bases respectively, with 12 bases between them. The germline V gene has CDR1 MGHDK and CDR2 SYGVNS. A few counts support this clonotype. It may be a read error: a sequence one base away is much more abundant.

The gene calls are TRBV25-1 and TRBJ2-5; possibly TRBD2 for D (6 bases). Sequencing input: peripheral blood or thyroid tissue (not recorded which). The origin of this receptor is an adult man with Graves' hyperthyroidism. CDR3 coding DNA: TGTGCCAGCAGTGAAGTTGGGAGGCGGGAGACCCAGTACTTC. It translates to CASSEVGRRETQYF.